One sample yielded the 27 T cell receptor beta chains listed below, sequenced in a study of T cells in Graves' hyperthyroidism and ophthalmopathy. TCR beta CDR3 sequences were amplified from RNA transcripts. TCR CDR3 underwent first-round RT-PCR with the HTBI primer set. TCRdb re-called the multiplex PCR reads with MiXCR, one entry per CDR3 protein. This table holds 300,000 to 400,000 distinct CDR3 sequences, roughly 21% found once. The sequenced material came from blood. The source of these receptors is a woman aged 50 to 65 with Graves' hyperthyroidism.

The chain joins TRBV7-9 to TRBJ2-7; D is uncertain. Germline CDR1 reads SEHNR; CDR2 reads FQNEAQ (reference sequence). V was pared by 5 bases and J by 2 bases, with 13 bases between. CDR3 length equals 14 residues. This chain's CDR3 is CASSRSDGAYEQYF. CDR3 DNA sequence: TGTGCCAGCAGCCGATCGGACGGCGCCTACGAGCAGTACTTC.

In this sample, this clonotype turned up many times. The chain links TRBV7-9 to TRBJ2-1; 13 bases are a match to TRBD2. Germline CDR1 is SEHNR and CDR2 is FQNEAQ (reference sequence). The J segment lost 10 bases and the V segment lost 4 bases, leaving 25 bases of the junction unmatched. There are 21 residues in the CDR3. The DNA for the CDR3 is TGTGCCAGCAGCTCCGCGGGGGGGGGGGGGGGGACTAGCGGGATTACCTGGGAGCAGTTCTTC. Amino acid sequence: CASSSAGGGGGTSGITWEQFF. The full variable domain, in which reference TRBV7-9 and TRBJ2-1 provide the parts outside the CDR3, is DTGVSQNPRHKITKRGQNVTFRCDPISEHNRLYWYRQTLGQGPEFLTYFQNEAQLEKSRLLSDRFSAERPKGSFSTLEIQRTEQGDSAMYLCASSSAGGGGGTSGITWEQFFGPGTRLTVL.

This rearrangement joins TRBV3-1 to TRBJ2-2; tentatively, D is TRBD2 (7 bases). CDR1 and CDR2 from the germline V gene are LGHDT and YNNKEL (reference sequence). V lost 0 bases and J 5 bases, leaving 13 bases between the germline ends. The CDR3 extends over 16 amino acids. CDR3 protein: CASSQEGGGWTGELFF. In DNA form, the CDR3 reads TGTGCCAGCAGCCAAGAAGGCGGGGGCTGGACCGGGGAGCTGTTTTTT.

This clonotype was seen many times. The chain joins TRBV7-9 to TRBJ2-7, with TRBD1 matching over 8 bases. CDR3 length equals 15 residues. Per the germline V gene, CDR1 is SEHNR and CDR2 is FQNEAQ (reference sequence). V gave up 1 base and J gave up 6 bases; unmatched junction bases: 8. This CDR3 is CASSLVAGGISEQYF. For the CDR3, the DNA is TGTGCCAGCAGCTTAGTGGCAGGGGGCATCTCCGAGCAGTACTTC.

This clonotype was seen a single time. This chain uses TRBV30 with TRBJ2-1, with D maybe TRBD2 (6 bases). The CDR3 is made up of 17 amino acids. V lost 3 bases, J lost 7 bases, and 25 bases lay in between. Germline CDR1 is GTSNPN and CDR2 is SVGIG (reference sequence). The CDR3 sequence is CAWRTRPRELVGNEQFF. The CDR3 DNA reads TGTGCCTGGAGAACCCGGCCACGGGAGCTGGTTGGGAATGAGCAGTTCTTC.

This sequence joins TRBV5-6 and TRBJ2-3; D is possibly TRBD1 or TRBD2 (6 bases each). The CDR3 sequence is 16 residues long. V lost 3 bases and J lost 4, with 18 bases in between. CDR1 and CDR2 from the germline V gene are SGHDT and YYEEEE. CDR3 sequence reads: CASSWLGGRLADTQYF. CDR3 coding DNA: TGTGCCAGCAGCTGGTTGGGGGGCCGTTTAGCAGATACGCAGTATTTT.

This clonotype was seen many times. J is TRBJ2-1 and V is TRBV4-2; D is tentatively TRBD1 or TRBD2 (5 bases each). CDR3 length: 19 amino acids. The V and J ends lost 1 base and 7 bases respectively, with 26 bases between them. Germline values: CDR1 LGHNA, CDR2 YNFKEQ. CDR3 nucleotide sequence: TGTGCCAGCAGCCAAGCATGGCGACGGGACCGAAAAAATACAAATGAGCAGTTCTTC. Amino acid sequence: CASSQAWRRDRKNTNEQFF.

This chain joins TRBV9 and TRBJ2-3, with 11 bases identical to TRBD2. The CDR3 totals 16 residues. Germline lookup yields CDR1 SGDLS and CDR2 YYNGEE. Germline trimming cut 3 bases from V and 3 bases from J; bases unmatched to any gene: 6. CDR3 DNA: TGTGCCAGCAGCGCCCTAGCGGGGGGCGTGACAGATACGCAGTATTTT. Amino acid sequence: CASSALAGGVTDTQYF.

This clonotype was counted many times. The V gene is TRBV6-1, the J gene TRBJ2-1; 8 nucleotides agree with TRBD2. Germline V CDR1 and CDR2: MNHNS, SASEGT. V dropped 5 bases and J dropped 7; count of bases not matched to a gene: 10. This CDR3 contains 15 residues. The DNA for the CDR3 is TGTGCCAGCAGTTTAAGCGGGAGCAATAGTAATGAGCAGTTCTTC. Its protein is CASSLSGSNSNEQFF.

The rearrangement uses TRBV3-1 and TRBJ2-2; 7 bases line up with TRBD1. This CDR3 is built from 14 residues. After removal of 6 bases from V and 5 bases from J, the junction contained 6 bases not matched to a gene. Looked up from germline, CDR1 is LGHDT and CDR2 is YNNKEL (reference sequence). CDR3 sequence reads: CASSTGVGTGELFF. CDR3 nucleotides: TGTGCCAGCAGTACAGGGGTAGGGACCGGGGAGCTGTTTTTT.

The sample holds many counts of this clonotype. The gene calls are TRBV12-3 or TRBV12-4 and TRBJ1-5; no reliable D call. The V and J ends lost 1 base and 6 bases respectively, with 7 bases between them. CDR3 length equals 13 residues. CDR3 sequence reads: CASSLGEGQPQHF. The CDR3 nucleotides read TGTGCCAGCAGTTTAGGGGAAGGTCAGCCCCAGCATTTT.

The rearrangement uses TRBV2 and TRBJ2-7; no clear D gene. CDR3 size: 13 residues. V was cut by 6 bases and J by 3 bases, with 12 bases left in between. CDR1 is SNHLY, CDR2 FYNNEI, per germline. CDR3 DNA sequence: TGTGCCAGCAGCCCATTTAGGGACTACGAGCAGTACTTC. Its translation: CASSPFRDYEQYF.

The V gene is TRBV28, the J gene TRBJ2-6; 8 bases are shared with TRBD1. This CDR3 contains 15 residues. With V trimmed by 6 bases and J by 4 bases, 5 bases remained unmatched. In germline, CDR1 is MDHEN, CDR2 SYDVKM. The CDR3 sequence: CASRDRVPGANVLTF. Written as DNA, the CDR3 is TGTGCCAGCAGGGACAGGGTGCCCGGGGCCAACGTCCTGACTTTC.

Only a few counts were recorded for this clonotype. The chain uses TRBV15 and TRBJ2-5; D possibly corresponds to TRBD2 (6 bases). CDR1 LNHNV and CDR2 YYDKDF come from the germline V gene (reference sequence). V was trimmed by 2 bases and J by 3 bases, leaving 10 bases between them. The CDR3 extends over 14 amino acids. The chain's CDR3 is CATSRRDFEETQYF. Written as DNA, the CDR3 is TGTGCCACCAGCAGAAGGGACTTTGAAGAGACCCAGTACTTC.

This clonotype has only one observation. The CDR3 nucleotides are TGTGCCAGCAGCTTAGCGCTAAGACCCGCTAGTAATGAGCAGTTCTTC. Its protein product is CASSLALRPASNEQFF. The chain carries TRBV7-6 and TRBJ2-1; D is uncertain. V was pared by 0 bases and J by 7 bases, with 16 bases between. Germline CDR1 is SGHVS and CDR2 is FNYEAQ. The CDR3 has 16 amino acids.

This clonotype was picked up a small number of times. This chain joins TRBV7-2 and TRBJ2-1, with TRBD1 matching 7 bases. Germline-derived CDR1 and CDR2 are SGHTA and FQGNSA. V gave up 5 bases and J gave up 7 bases; unmatched junction bases: 14. This CDR3 has 16 residues. This CDR3 reads CASSPFGRGRRNEQFF. CDR3 coding DNA: TGTGCCAGCAGCCCCTTCGGTAGGGGGCGGCGGAATGAGCAGTTCTTC.

This clonotype was counted ten times or more. The V call is TRBV5-1, the J call TRBJ2-1; D call uncertain. Germline V gene lookup returns CDR1 SGHRS and CDR2 YFSETQ. V lost 0 bases, J lost 9 bases, and 7 bases lay in between. The CDR3 has 12 amino acids. CDR3 nucleotides: TGCGCCAGCAGCTTGGGATCGAGTGAGCAGTTCTTC. Residues: CASSLGSSEQFF.

This clonotype was observed at least ten times. The chain joins TRBV20-1 to TRBJ2-1; 10 bases match TRBD1. Trimming cost V 6 bases and J 3 bases; bases outside gene matches: 5. This CDR3 region has 14 residues. The germline gives CDR1 DFQATT, CDR2 SNEGSKA (reference sequence). As DNA, the CDR3 is TGCAGTGCACTTGGACAGGGGGGCTACAATGAGCAGTTCTTC. It yields the protein CSALGQGGYNEQFF.

The chain couples TRBV7-9 to TRBJ2-1, with TRBD2 matching 12 bases. V shed 5 bases, J shed 9 bases, and the junction held 8 bases outside the gene matches. CDR1 is SEHNR, CDR2 FQNEAQ, per germline (reference sequence). CDR3 length: 15 amino acids. CDR3 loop: CASSKGTSGWVEQFF. The CDR3 nucleotides read TGTGCCAGCAGCAAGGGGACTAGCGGGTGGGTTGAGCAGTTCTTC.

In its sample, this clonotype was seen many times. V gene TRBV2 combines with J gene TRBJ2-7; D remains ambiguous. The CDR3 length is 13 residues. Trimming pared 4 bases from V and 0 bases from J, leaving 7 bases between. CDR1 and CDR2 from the germline V gene are SNHLY and FYNNEI. Here the CDR3 reads CASSARVSYEQYF. CDR3 bases: TGTGCCAGCAGTGCTAGGGTCTCCTACGAGCAGTACTTC.

There are a few counts of this clonotype. The chain carries TRBV30 and TRBJ2-7; 8 bases agree with TRBD1. V trimming: 3 bases; J trimming: 9 bases; junction bases outside the gene matches: 10. CDR1 is GTSNPN, CDR2 SVGIG, per germline (reference sequence). This CDR3 is built from 13 residues. The CDR3 sequence is CAWSQSTGQVQYF. As DNA, the CDR3 is TGTGCCTGGAGCCAATCTACGGGACAGGTGCAGTACTTC.

The V and J genes are TRBV20-1 and TRBJ2-3; TRBD2 matches 9 bases. The CDR3 consists of 16 residues. The junction had 9 bases not matched to a gene; V was cut back by 0 bases and J by 5 bases. Germline CDR1 and CDR2: DFQATT and SNEGSKA (reference sequence). This CDR3 is CSARDPGLAGLDTQYF. The CDR3 coding sequence is TGCAGTGCTAGAGATCCCGGGCTAGCGGGACTAGATACGCAGTATTTT.

Ten or more counts support this clonotype. The chain carries TRBV27 and TRBJ2-1; D is perhaps TRBD1 (6 bases). CDR1 MNHEY and CDR2 SMNVEV come from the germline V gene (reference sequence). The CDR3 contains 15 residues. V was clipped by 5 bases and J by 0 bases, with 11 bases between them. The chain's CDR3 is CASSPRGLSYNEQFF. The CDR3 region has the DNA TGTGCCAGCAGTCCCAGGGGTCTCTCCTACAATGAGCAGTTCTTC.

The chain links TRBV6-5 to TRBJ2-3, with D unresolved. CDR1 MNHEY and CDR2 SVGAGI come from the germline V gene. This CDR3 comprises 14 residues. Trimming took 5 bases from V and 5 from J, leaving 14 bases between them. CDR3 nucleotides: TGTGCCAGCAGTCACCCGGCTACCTTAGATACGCAGTATTTT. Translating it yields CASSHPATLDTQYF.

There are many counts of this clonotype. The CDR3 bases are TGTGCCAGCTCACCACCGGGGGGATACAATGAGCAGTTCTTC. Translation gives CASSPPGGYNEQFF. This chain uses TRBV18 with TRBJ2-1, with a tentative D call TRBD2 (6 bases). The germline gives CDR1 KGHSH, CDR2 LQKENI. The V and J ends lost 0 bases and 4 bases respectively, with 7 bases between them. The CDR3 is 14 amino acids. The whole variable domain, filled in from reference TRBV18 and TRBJ2-1, reads NAGVMQNPRHLVRRRGQEARLRCSPMKGHSHVYWYRQLPEEGLKFMVYLQKENIIDESGMPKERFSAEFPKEGPSILRIQQVVRGDSAAYFCASSPPGGYNEQFFGPGTRLTVL.

This clonotype occurred a few times. The chain joins TRBV5-1 to TRBJ1-6; D is possibly TRBD1 (6 bases). V was clipped by 0 bases and J by 7 bases, with 14 bases between them. Germline V gene data show CDR1 as SGHRS and CDR2 as YFSETQ. CDR3 length equals 16 residues. In DNA form, the CDR3 reads TGCGCCAGCAGCTTGGCCACCGCAGGGGCGAATTCACCCCTCCACTTT. This encodes CASSLATAGANSPLHF.

The V call is TRBV4-2, the J call TRBJ2-5; TRBD1 matches at 7 bases. V lost 0 bases, J lost 5 bases, and 3 bases stayed unmatched. The CDR3 sequence is 14 residues long. CDR1 and CDR2 (germline): LGHNA, YNFKEQ. CDR3 sequence reads: CASSQDLRGETQYF. In nucleotides, the CDR3 is TGTGCCAGCAGCCAAGATCTCAGGGGGGAGACCCAGTACTTC.